The 22 T cell receptor beta chains in this list originate from one sample, sequenced in a study of vaccination and CD4 T cells after COVID-19 (dated by TCRdb to between 2022 and 2023). No cognate antigen is known for these TCRs. The treatment or condition label corresponds to: roughly 11-day PBMC culture with coronavirus spike peptide pools or control peptides (ViraFEST assay). The library was generated by PCR. Sequencing was carried out with an Illumina iSeq 100. TCR sequencing of DNA from cultured CD4+ T cells used the Oncomine TCR Beta short-read assay at the Johns Hopkins FTIC core. TCRdb reworked the public reads: Q25 trimming with fastp, MiXCR clone assembly, productive beta chains retained. A single entry per CDR3 protein holds the most common genes and DNA from its merged rows. The table for this sample lists roughly 10,000 distinct CDR3 sequences; approximately 30% of them were counted only once. 14% to 15% of the sample belongs to the ten largest clones.

Sample: CD4+ T cells from blood, cultured in vitro, taken after SARS-CoV-2 vaccination. All receptors derive from a human donor who had recovered from COVID-19.

This chain joins TRBV9 and TRBJ1-2, with D maybe TRBD1 (6 bases). Germline lookup yields CDR1 SGDLS and CDR2 YYNGEE. The CDR3 totals 13 residues. V was cut by 3 bases and J by 7 bases, with 13 bases left in between. The CDR3 is CASSDPGRGGYTF. The DNA for the CDR3 is TGTGCCAGCAGCGACCCCGGCAGGGGTGGCTACACCTTC.

The V call is TRBV19, the J call TRBJ1-2; 7 nucleotides align to TRBD1. This CDR3 spans 12 amino acids. The junction had 7 bases not matched to a gene; V was cut back by 9 bases and J by 6 bases. Germline CDR1 is LNHDA and CDR2 is SQIVND (reference sequence). The CDR3: CASTDRDNGYTF. The CDR3 nucleotides are TGTGCCAGCACCGACAGGGATAATGGCTACACCTTC.

The gene calls are TRBV5-1 and TRBJ2-2; either TRBD1 or TRBD2 may fit D (5 bases each). The germline V gene encodes CDR1 SGHRS and CDR2 YFSETQ. CDR3 length: 16 residues. Trimming left V 4 bases short and J 6 bases short, with 19 bases between. The CDR3 region is CASSIGTRTLPGELFF. The CDR3 DNA reads as TGCGCCAGCAGCATAGGGACCCGCACCCTCCCCGGGGAGCTGTTTTTT.

This clonotype turned up a few times. This rearrangement joins TRBV2 to TRBJ2-7; no firm D call. In germline, CDR1 is SNHLY, CDR2 FYNNEI. CDR3 length equals 15 residues. Trimming pared 7 bases from V and 7 bases from J, leaving 23 bases between. CDR3 loop: CASTISTSGRREQYF. CDR3 DNA sequence: TGTGCCAGCACCATATCTACATCTGGGCGGCGGGAGCAGTACTTC.

This chain joins TRBV24-1 and TRBJ2-7; TRBD2 agrees at 13 bases. CDR3 length: 17 residues. CDR1 and CDR2 (germline): KGHDR, SFDVKD. With 2 bases clipped from V and 6 bases from J, the junction kept 9 bases outside the gene matches. The CDR3 here is CATSDSWTSGRPGEQYF. The DNA of the CDR3 is TGTGCCACCAGTGATTCCTGGACTAGCGGGAGACCGGGCGAGCAGTACTTC.

The DNA for the CDR3 is TGTGCCAGCAGCAAGGGACTAGCCGCAGATACGCAGTATTTT. It specifies CASSKGLAADTQYF. The chain joins TRBV7-2 to TRBJ2-3; 9 nucleotides match TRBD2. V lost 5 bases, J lost 4 bases, and 4 bases stayed unmatched. This CDR3 has 14 amino acids. Germline V gives CDR1 SGHTA, CDR2 FQGNSA. The whole variable domain, remainder taken from reference TRBV7-2 and TRBJ2-3, is GAGVSQSPSNKVTEKGKDVELRCDPISGHTALYWYRQSLGQGLEFLIYFQGNSAPDKSGLPSDRFSAERTGGSVSTLTIQRTQQEDSAVYLCASSKGLAADTQYFGPGTRLTVL.

V is TRBV27 and J is TRBJ2-5, with D perhaps assigned TRBD1 or TRBD2 (6 bases each). Germline loops: CDR1 MNHEY, CDR2 SMNVEV (reference sequence). Trimming pared 2 bases from V and 5 bases from J, leaving 21 bases between. The CDR3 sequence is 17 residues long. In nucleotides, the CDR3 is TGTGCCAGCAGTTTAGGTCAGACAAGCGGGCAGGGGGAGACCCAGTACTTC. This gives the protein CASSLGQTSGQGETQYF.

The rearrangement uses TRBV28 and TRBJ2-1; no clear D gene. V was shortened by 6 bases and J by 9 bases, with 12 bases between the two germline ends. The germline gives CDR1 MDHEN, CDR2 SYDVKM. This CDR3 is built from 12 residues. Here the CDR3 reads CASSPQLGEQFF. CDR3 in DNA: TGTGCCAGCAGCCCCCAGTTAGGTGAGCAGTTCTTC.

This clonotype turned up a few times. The chain combines TRBV19 with TRBJ2-5; 13 bases are shared with TRBD2. Trimming cost V 5 bases and J 6 bases; bases outside gene matches: 9. Germline V CDR1 and CDR2: LNHDA, SQIVND (reference sequence). The CDR3 consists of 16 residues. DNA for the CDR3: TGTGCCAGTAGTGGCGAGGGACTAGCGGGATCAAAGACCCAGTACTTC. This encodes CASSGEGLAGSKTQYF.

J is TRBJ1-1 and V is TRBV25-1, with D tentatively TRBD1 (5 bases). V was clipped by 7 bases and J by 4 bases, with 16 bases between them. CDR1 MGHDK and CDR2 SYGVNS come from the germline V gene. CDR3 length: 14 amino acids. CDR3 in amino acids: CASKAGPGGTEAFF. CDR3 sequence (DNA): TGTGCCAGCAAAGCGGGACCGGGGGGCACTGAAGCTTTCTTT.

In this sample, this clonotype turned up a few times. The chain links TRBV28 to TRBJ2-7; TRBD2 might be the D (6 bases). Trimming cost V 6 bases and J 6 bases, with 15 bases left between them. Germline CDR1 and CDR2: MDHEN and SYDVKM. The CDR3 has 13 amino acids. Here the CDR3 reads CASSFRRAGEQYF. CDR3 in DNA: TGTGCCAGCAGCTTTCGGAGGGCGGGCGAGCAGTACTTC.

This clonotype came up a few times. CDR3: CASKRLVLTSTDTQYF. The CDR3 bases are TGTGCCAGCAAAAGACTAGTTTTGACGTCCACAGATACGCAGTATTTT. The chain joins TRBV27 to TRBJ2-3, with TRBD2 as a possible D gene (6 bases). The CDR3 is made up of 16 amino acids. The germline CDR1 and CDR2 sequences are MNHEY and SMNVEV (reference sequence). The germline V and J ends were trimmed by 7 bases and 2 bases, with 19 bases remaining between them.

This clonotype showed up just once. V usage is TRBV29-1 and J usage is TRBJ2-5; D may match TRBD1 or TRBD2 (5 bases each). Germline CDR1 SQVTM, CDR2 ANQGSEA. This CDR3 region has 15 residues. Trimming pared 7 bases from V and 5 bases from J, leaving 23 bases between. The CDR3 DNA is TGCAGCGGGGCTACCCTCGATAGGGGACGGGAGACCCAGTACTTC. This gives the protein CSGATLDRGRETQYF.

The chain employs TRBV6-2 or TRBV6-3 and TRBJ2-7; 8 bases line up with TRBD2. This CDR3 has 15 amino acids. V was pared by 6 bases and J by 5 bases, with 12 bases of the junction left unmatched. The V gene's germline CDR1 is MNHEY and CDR2 SVGEGT. The CDR3 protein is CASSPDGAGDDEQYF. The CDR3 DNA sequence: TGTGCCAGCAGCCCCGATGGAGCGGGAGACGACGAGCAGTACTTC.

The chain employs TRBV6-1 and TRBJ1-4; D not resolved. Germline V gene sequence: CDR1 MNHNS, CDR2 SASEGT. V lost 6 bases and J 5 bases, leaving 10 bases between the germline ends. This CDR3 spans 13 amino acids. The CDR3 sequence: CASRGSVNEKLFF. The CDR3 DNA follows: TGTGCCAGCAGAGGGAGTGTCAATGAAAAACTGTTTTTT.

The sample holds a few counts of this clonotype. This CDR3 is CATSRPQGGPANYGYTF. In DNA form, the CDR3 reads TGTGCCACCAGCAGGCCTCAAGGGGGTCCGGCTAACTATGGCTACACCTTC. The rearrangement links TRBV15 to TRBJ1-2; D possibly corresponds to TRBD1 (6 bases). Germline values: CDR1 LNHNV, CDR2 YYDKDF (reference sequence). The V end was cut by 3 bases, the J end by 0 bases, with 17 bases between. The CDR3 is 17 amino acids.

This clonotype showed up just a few times. The chain is built from TRBV30 and TRBJ1-1; D uncertain. The length of the CDR3 is 13 residues. The germline V and J ends were trimmed by 3 bases and 3 bases, with 11 bases remaining between them. CDR1 and CDR2 (germline): GTSNPN, SVGIG (reference sequence). The CDR3 bases are TGTGCCTGGAGACTCCGGGCGGACACTGAAGCTTTCTTT. Translated, it gives CAWRLRADTEAFF.

This clonotype was detected only a few times. This chain connects TRBV28 to TRBJ2-2, with D perhaps TRBD1 (5 bases). The CDR3 extends over 14 amino acids. The V end lost 11 bases, the J end lost 6 bases, and 19 bases lay between the germline ends. Germline V CDR1 and CDR2: MDHEN, SYDVKM. Here the CDR3 reads CAGKRQPLAGELFF. Here the CDR3 DNA reads TGTGCCGGAAAGAGACAGCCCTTGGCCGGGGAGCTGTTTTTT.

This chain connects TRBV27 to TRBJ2-7; 7 positions agree with TRBD1. CDR3 size: 14 residues. CDR1 is MNHEY, CDR2 SMNVEV, per germline (reference sequence). Losses at the gene ends were 4 bases for V and 3 bases for J; bases not matched to a gene: 6. CDR3: CASSSPGTVYEQYF. The DNA for the CDR3 is TGTGCCAGCAGTTCCCCCGGGACAGTCTACGAGCAGTACTTC.

The J gene is TRBJ2-5, the V gene TRBV20-1; 7 bases line up with TRBD2. From germline, CDR1 is DFQATT and CDR2 SNEGSKA (reference sequence). Unmatched junction bases numbered 12, after V lost 5 bases and J lost 0 bases. This CDR3 has 16 amino acids. CDR3 in DNA: TGCAGTGCTGATGGGAGGGGTCGTGGGCACCAAGAGACCCAGTACTTC. It yields the protein CSADGRGRGHQETQYF.

This clonotype appeared a few times. The rearrangement joins TRBV2 to TRBJ2-5; no reliable D call. Looked up from germline, CDR1 is SNHLY and CDR2 is FYNNEI. With 1 base removed from V and 0 bases from J, the gap between germline ends came to 6 bases. The CDR3 consists of 14 residues. In nucleotides, the CDR3 is TGTGCCAGCAGTGAAGAGGTATACCAAGAGACCCAGTACTTC. Protein sequence: CASSEEVYQETQYF.

The genes are TRBV18 and TRBJ1-2; a possible D gene is TRBD1 (5 bases). CDR3 size: 15 residues. Trimming took 2 bases from V and 9 from J, leaving 19 bases between them. The germline V gene encodes CDR1 KGHSH and CDR2 LQKENI. The CDR3 loop reads CASSPTVGTPPRYTF. The CDR3 coding sequence is TGTGCCAGCTCACCAACCGTGGGGACCCCTCCTCGCTACACCTTC.